This T cell receptor beta chain comes out of a study of cytomegalovirus exposure and HLA in healthy donors. Study-level results: Later findings reportedly placed an Asian-associated ancestry cluster below the approximately 620-donor mean for N-insertions.

Researchers ran the PCR with 60 Vbeta and 13 Jbeta primers. Measured with immunoSEQ multiplex PCR; TCRdb has only the in-frame clones, and not every one. The sample shows about 130,000 clones, around 74% of them seen only once. A note on this clone: The antigen remains undetermined. At one boundary the junction diverges from the germline segment, which might be a read error.

The germline gives CDR1 SGDLS, CDR2 YYNGEE. The CDR3 is made up of 12 amino acids. Nominally healthy donors were sampled, though unrecorded immune exposures were likely. The source material was PBMCs. The sequence derives from a man aged 35 to 55 in good health and CMV-seropositive. V is TRBV9 and J is TRBJ2-3; the D is unclear. The DNA of the CDR3 is TGTGCCAGCAGCGTAGGGTCTTCACGGGTCTCGTTT. As protein: CASSVGSSRVSF.